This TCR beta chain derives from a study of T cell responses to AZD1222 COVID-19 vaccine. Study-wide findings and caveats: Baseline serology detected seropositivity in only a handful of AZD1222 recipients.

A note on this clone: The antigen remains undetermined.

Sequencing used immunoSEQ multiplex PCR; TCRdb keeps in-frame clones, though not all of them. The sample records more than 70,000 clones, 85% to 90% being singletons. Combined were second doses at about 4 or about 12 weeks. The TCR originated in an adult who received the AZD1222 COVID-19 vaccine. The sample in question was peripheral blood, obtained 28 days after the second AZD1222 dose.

The CDR3 spells CASRGTGRMSPLHF. CDR3 nucleotides: TGTGCCAGTAGGGGAACAGGCCGTATGTCACCCCTCCACTTT. This chain joins TRBV19 and TRBJ1-6; weak D call: TRBD1 (5 bases). V shed 6 bases and J shed 10 bases, with 16 bases lying between them. This CDR3 contains 14 residues. Germline V gene lookup returns CDR1 LNHDA and CDR2 SQIVND (reference sequence).